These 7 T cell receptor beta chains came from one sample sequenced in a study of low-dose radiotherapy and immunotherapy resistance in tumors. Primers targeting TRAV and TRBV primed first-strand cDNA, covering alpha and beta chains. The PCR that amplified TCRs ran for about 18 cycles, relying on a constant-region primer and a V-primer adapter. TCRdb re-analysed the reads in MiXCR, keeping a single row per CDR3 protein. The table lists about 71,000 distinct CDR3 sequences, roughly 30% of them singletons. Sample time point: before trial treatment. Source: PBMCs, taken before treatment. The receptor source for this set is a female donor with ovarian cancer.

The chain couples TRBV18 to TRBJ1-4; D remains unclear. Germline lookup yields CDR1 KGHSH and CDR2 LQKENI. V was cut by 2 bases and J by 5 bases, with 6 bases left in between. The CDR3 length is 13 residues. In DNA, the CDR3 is TGTGCCAGCTCACCATTGGCGAATGAAAAACTGTTTTTT. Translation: CASSPLANEKLFF.

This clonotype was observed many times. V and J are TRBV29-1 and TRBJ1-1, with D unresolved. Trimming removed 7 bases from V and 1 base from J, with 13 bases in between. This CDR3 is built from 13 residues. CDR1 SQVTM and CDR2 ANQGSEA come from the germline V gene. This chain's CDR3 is CSAVRVANTEAFF. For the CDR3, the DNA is TGCAGCGCCGTGAGGGTTGCGAACACTGAAGCTTTCTTT.

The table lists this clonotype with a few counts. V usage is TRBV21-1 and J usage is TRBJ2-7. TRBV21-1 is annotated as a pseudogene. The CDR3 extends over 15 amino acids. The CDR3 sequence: CASNKAKESSYEQYF. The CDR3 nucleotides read TGTGCCAGCAATAAAGCCAAGGAATCGTCCTACGAGCAGTACTTC.

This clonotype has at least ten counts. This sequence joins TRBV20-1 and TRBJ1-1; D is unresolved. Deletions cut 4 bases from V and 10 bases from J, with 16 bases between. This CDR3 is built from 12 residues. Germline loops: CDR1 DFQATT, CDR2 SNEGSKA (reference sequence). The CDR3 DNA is TGCAGTGCTATAAAGGACGGTCTGGGAGCTTTCTTT. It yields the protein CSAIKDGLGAFF.

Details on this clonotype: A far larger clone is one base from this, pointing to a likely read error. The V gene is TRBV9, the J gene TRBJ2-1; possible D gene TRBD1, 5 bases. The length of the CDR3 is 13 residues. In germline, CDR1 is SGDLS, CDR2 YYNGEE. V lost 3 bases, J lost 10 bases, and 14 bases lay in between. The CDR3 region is CASSAGHSYEQFF. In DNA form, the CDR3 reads TGTGCCAGCAGCGCCGGACATAGCTACGAGCAGTTCTTC.

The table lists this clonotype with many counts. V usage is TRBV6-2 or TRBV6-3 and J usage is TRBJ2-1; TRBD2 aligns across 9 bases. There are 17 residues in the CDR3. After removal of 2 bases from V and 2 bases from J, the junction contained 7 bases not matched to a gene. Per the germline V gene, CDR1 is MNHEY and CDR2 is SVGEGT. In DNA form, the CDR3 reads TGTGCCAGCAGTTACCCCGGACTAGCGAGTACCTACAATGAGCAGTTCTTC. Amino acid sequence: CASSYPGLASTYNEQFF.

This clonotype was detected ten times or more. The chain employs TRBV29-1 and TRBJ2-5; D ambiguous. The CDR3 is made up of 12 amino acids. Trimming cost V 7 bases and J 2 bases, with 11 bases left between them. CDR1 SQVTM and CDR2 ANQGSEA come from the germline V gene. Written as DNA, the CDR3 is TGCAGCGCTGGGGTCGGTCAAGAGACCCAGTACTTC. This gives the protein CSAGVGQETQYF.